This TCR beta chain was sequenced for a study of CD8 T cells in Susac syndrome. TCR beta sequencing covered blood CD8+ and CD4+ T cells. The patients who served as multiple sclerosis controls were treatment-naive and had stable or active relapsing-remitting disease that fulfilled the revised McDonald criteria. Negative isolation yielded the CD8+ and CD4+ T cells, while FACS enriched the TEMRA cells. With random hexamers, reverse transcription was performed on about 0.5 to 1 ug of RNA. Across 54 Vbeta and 13 Jbeta, immunoSEQ multiplex PCR amplified TCR beta CDR3. TCRdb passed the immunoSEQ multiplex PCR reads through MiXCR, listing each CDR3 protein once. The repertoire includes some 450,000 distinct CDR3 sequences, around 85% of them detected once, and approximately 0.12% sits in the top ten. Material: CD8+ T cells from PBMCs. The receptor's source is a human donor with multiple sclerosis.

CDR3 loop: CASSLAPIAGGAGNTGELFF. In DNA form, the CDR3 reads TGTGCCAGCAGCTTAGCTCCCATAGCGGGCGGGGCCGGGAACACCGGGGAGCTGTTTTTT. The chain has TRBV7-8 and TRBJ2-2; 7 bases fit TRBD2. This CDR3 is 20 amino acids long. Looked up from germline, CDR1 is SGHVS and CDR2 is FQNEAQ. V was clipped by 0 bases and J by 1 base; unmatched bases: 14.